These 18 T cell receptor beta chains share one sample of origin, sequenced in a study of graft-versus-host responses after intestinal transplantation. Their cognate antigens are unknown. The assay was immunoSEQ multiplex PCR, and TCRdb's table has in-frame clones only and misses some. This sample has about 130,000 clones, with about nine tenths found just once. The sample was unstimulated CD4+ T cells sorted from spleen or lymph node cells, taken before intestinal transplant. These receptors originate from a human donor who received an intestinal transplant.

This chain uses TRBV5-1 with TRBJ2-7, with 8 bases matching TRBD1. After removal of 2 bases from V and 2 bases from J, the junction contained 6 bases not matched to a gene. CDR1 is SGHRS and CDR2 is YFSETQ in the germline V gene. This CDR3 spans 15 amino acids. The chain's CDR3 is CASSFTTGATYEQYF. CDR3 bases: TGCGCCAGCAGCTTTACGACAGGGGCGACCTACGAGCAGTACTTC. The complete variable domain, with remaining parts taken from reference TRBV5-1 and TRBJ2-7, reads KAGVTQTPRYLIKTRGQQVTLSCSPISGHRSVSWYQQTPGQGLQFLFEYFSETQRNKGNFPGRFSGRQFSNSRSEMNVSTLELGDSALYLCASSFTTGATYEQYFGPGTRLTVT.

The genes are TRBV4-3 and TRBJ2-2, with TRBD2 identical over 12 bases. The V gene end was trimmed by 4 bases and the J gene end by 6 bases; junction bases not matched to a gene: 9. Per germline, CDR1 LGHNA and CDR2 YSLEER. The CDR3 contains 17 residues. The CDR3: CASSPGGLAGGAGELFF. The CDR3, as DNA: TGCGCCAGCAGCCCAGGGGGTCTAGCGGGAGGGGCCGGGGAGCTGTTTTTT.

V is TRBV6-5 and J is TRBJ2-7, with D unclear. The germline V gene encodes CDR1 MNHEY and CDR2 SVGAGI. The CDR3 length is 14 residues. Trimming took off 2 bases at V and 0 bases at J, with 8 bases between the two ends. CDR3 bases: TGTGCCAGCAGTTACCGGGCGAGCTCCTACGAGCAGTACTTC. Translation: CASSYRASSYEQYF.

This chain joins TRBV5-6 and TRBJ1-2, with TRBD1 identical over 9 bases. The CDR3 is 14 amino acids. V shed 3 bases and J 2 bases; nucleotides not matched to a gene: 2. Per the germline V gene, CDR1 is SGHDT and CDR2 is YYEEEE. CDR3 DNA: TGTGCCAGCAGCTCGGACAGGGGAAACTATGGCTACACCTTC. It yields the protein CASSSDRGNYGYTF.

The chain is built from TRBV7-3 and TRBJ2-1, with D possibly TRBD2 on 5 matching bases. The CDR3 has 18 amino acids. Trimming pared 5 bases from V and 1 base from J, leaving 21 bases between. CDR1 SGHTA and CDR2 FQGTGA come from the germline V gene. The CDR3 sequence: CASSPEGVRARSYNEQFF. Written as DNA, the CDR3 is TGTGCCAGCAGCCCCGAGGGTGTACGAGCGCGTTCCTACAATGAGCAGTTCTTC.

The chain has TRBV28 and TRBJ1-2; possible D gene TRBD1, 5 bases. Germline CDR1 is MDHEN and CDR2 is SYDVKM. The CDR3 spans 11 residues. Trimming removed 7 bases at V and 2 bases at J, with 5 bases between. CDR3 sequence reads: CASTGNYGYTF. The CDR3 DNA follows: TGTGCCAGCACAGGGAACTATGGCTACACCTTC.

This rearrangement joins TRBV6-6 to TRBJ2-1; tentatively, D is TRBD2 (5 bases). This CDR3 contains 16 residues. Trimming left V 7 bases short and J 0 bases short, with 16 bases between. The V gene's germline CDR1 is MNHNY and CDR2 SVGAGI (reference sequence). CDR3 in amino acids: CASTHLRGSSYNEQFF. CDR3 nucleotides: TGTGCCAGCACCCACTTGAGAGGGAGCTCCTACAATGAGCAGTTCTTC.

CDR3 residues: CASSGLTGSTGELFF. CDR3 DNA sequence: TGTGCCAGCAGTGGCCTGACAGGGTCCACCGGGGAGCTGTTTTTT. The chain links TRBV2 to TRBJ2-2, with 7 nucleotides matching TRBD1. V shed 4 bases and J 4 bases; nucleotides not matched to a gene: 6. This CDR3 contains 15 residues. Germline CDR1 is SNHLY and CDR2 is FYNNEI.

The chain joins TRBV4-2 to TRBJ1-2; a weak D match, TRBD1 (5 bases). CDR3 length: 16 amino acids. V lost 2 bases and J 4 bases, leaving 17 bases between the germline ends. Germline values: CDR1 LGHNA, CDR2 YNFKEQ. This chain's CDR3 is CASSQPLRQLLYGYTF. In nucleotides, the CDR3 is TGTGCCAGCAGCCAACCCCTTAGACAGCTACTCTATGGCTACACCTTC.

This clone came up once. V and J are TRBV9 and TRBJ2-7; D gene unclear. Germline CDR1 SGDLS, CDR2 YYNGEE. Trimming took 0 bases from V and 1 from J, leaving 11 bases between them. This CDR3 spans 15 amino acids. In nucleotides, the CDR3 is TGTGCCAGCAGCGTAGGCCCGGCTTATTCCTACGAGCAGTACTTC. Amino acids: CASSVGPAYSYEQYF.

The genes are TRBV7-2 and TRBJ2-1, with a possible D match to TRBD2 (5 bases). Per the germline V gene, CDR1 is SGHTA and CDR2 is FQGNSA. This CDR3 is 13 amino acids long. Trimming cost V 3 bases and J 12 bases, with 15 bases left between them. The CDR3 bases are TGTGCCAGCAGCTTTAGGAGGACTGGTGGGCAGTTCTTC. Translating gives CASSFRRTGGQFF.

This clone was seen only once. The chain joins TRBV28 to TRBJ1-1; 11 nucleotides align to TRBD1. V trimming: 5 bases; J trimming: 3 bases; junction bases outside the gene matches: 8. The CDR3 is made up of 16 amino acids. In germline, CDR1 is MDHEN, CDR2 SYDVKM. The CDR3 protein is CASSPGTGGVDTEAFF. In DNA, the CDR3 is TGTGCCAGCAGTCCCGGGACAGGGGGTGTGGACACTGAAGCTTTCTTT.

This clone occurred once. This chain connects TRBV19 to TRBJ2-3, with D maybe TRBD2 (6 bases). The CDR3 is 15 residues long. Germline V gene data show CDR1 as LNHDA and CDR2 as SQIVND (reference sequence). V was trimmed by 6 bases and J by 3 bases, leaving 16 bases between them. CDR3 residues: CASSIGTDTTDTQYF. CDR3 bases: TGTGCCAGTAGCATCGGGACTGATACTACAGATACGCAGTATTTT.

The chain recombines TRBV14 with TRBJ2-5; 10 nucleotides agree with TRBD2. Germline assignment: CDR1 SGHDN and CDR2 FVKESK. The CDR3 has 16 amino acids. The junction had 10 bases not matched to a gene; V was cut back by 5 bases and J by 4 bases. As DNA, the CDR3 is TGTGCCAGCAGCTCCTCAGCGGGAGGGCCAGGAGAGACCCAGTACTTC. Translating it yields CASSSSAGGPGETQYF.

This rearrangement joins TRBV6-5 to TRBJ2-5, with a possible D match to TRBD1 (6 bases). The J call may be in error: the DNA end matches TRBJ2-7 better. Germline V lookup: CDR1 MNHEY, CDR2 SVGAGI. The CDR3 loop spans 16 amino acids. The DNA for the CDR3 is TGTGCCAGCAGTTACCGGCAGACAGGAATTACCTACGAGCAGTACTTC. Translated: CASSYRQTGITYEQYF.

In the case of this clone: Its ends do not fully match the called genes, so a read error is possible. The chain couples TRBV6-6 to TRBJ1-2; no clear D. CDR1 MNHNY and CDR2 SVGAGI come from the germline V gene (reference sequence). The CDR3 is made up of 13 amino acids. This CDR3 reads CASSDSGVYGYTF. Here the CDR3 DNA reads TGTGCCAGCAGTGACTCCGGGGTTTATGGCTACACCTTC.

The rearrangement uses TRBV2 and TRBJ2-1; TRBD2 agrees at 15 bases. The CDR3 spans 15 residues. Germline CDR1 reads SNHLY; CDR2 reads FYNNEI. The V gene end was trimmed by 6 bases and the J gene end by 8 bases; junction bases not matched to a gene: 5. The CDR3 DNA reads as TGTGCCAGCAGCGGGACTAGCGGGAGGCTTTATGAGCAGTTCTTC. It translates to CASSGTSGRLYEQFF.

The V and J genes are TRBV4-2 and TRBJ2-1; D possibly corresponds to TRBD2 (6 bases). This CDR3 is 15 amino acids long. Germline V gene data show CDR1 as LGHNA and CDR2 as YNFKEQ. V lost 0 bases and J lost 7, with 13 bases in between. CDR3 region: CASSQEPREQNEQFF. DNA for the CDR3: TGTGCCAGCAGCCAAGAACCGCGGGAACAAAATGAGCAGTTCTTC.